This T cell receptor (beta chain) appears in the sequencing data of a study of blood T cells in healthy people across ages. This clonotype was seen more than once but under ten times. Its target is unknown. Trimming removed 4 bases at V and 8 bases at J, with 8 bases between. Germline V gene sequence: CDR1 SQVTM, CDR2 ANQGSEA. CDR3 size: 10 residues. Study-wide results and caveats: Among long-lived donors, naive CD4+ cells were more numerous and diversity higher than in aged donors.

Primed by a sample-barcoded 5' primer and a J-beta primer mix, a second PCR proceeded for about 7 to 12 cycles. Using its own MiXCR run on the 5' RACE reads, TCRdb lists one record per CDR3 protein. In the table there are more than 450,000 distinct CDR3 sequences, approximately 26% of which are singletons. The data were also submitted as part of a second study, on T cells of mothers and their children. That source adds: A few healthy Caucasian mothers, along with their six children, served as the donors. An overlap that was slightly higher, though non-significant, was seen in related mother-child pairs versus unrelated pairs.

The TCR originated in a boy aged 2 to 10 in good health. The sequenced sample was blood. The chain recombines TRBV29-1 with TRBJ1-2; no definite D call. CDR3 bases: TGCAGCGTTGGACAAAACGGCTACACCTTC. It specifies CSVGQNGYTF.